This TCR beta chain was retrieved from a study of T-cell memory formation after mild COVID-19. Study-wide results and limits: Those CD4+ clones that contracted were mainly in CM and EM (CD8+ ones in EMRA). SARS-CoV-2 specificity of second-wave clones peaking day 37 was unconfirmed. Clones contracting day 15 to 85 were balanced CD4/CD8; later expanders leaned CD4+.

In the case of this clonotype: Its specificity is unknown.

CDR3 length: 14 amino acids. Germline V gene data show CDR1 as SGHRS and CDR2 as YFSETQ. V gave up 4 bases and J gave up 3 bases, with 14 bases separating them. 5'RACE, which relied on constant-segment primers, yielded TCR alpha and TCR beta cDNA libraries carrying sample barcodes and UMIs. A single record per CDR3 protein comes from TCRdb applying MiXCR to the 5' RACE reads. The data show roughly 350,000 distinct CDR3 sequences, with roughly 21% seen just once and 12% held by the top ten. V is TRBV5-1 and J is TRBJ2-7; D perhaps matches TRBD1 (5 bases). This TCR was recovered from an adult woman who had mild COVID-19 (a few samples of this study predate the infection). Cell type and time point are not known. The source material was PBMCs or a T cell subset sorted from them (not recorded which). The DNA for the CDR3 is TGCGCCAGCAGCCCTTACCCCGACAGCTACGAGCAGTACTTC. This encodes CASSPYPDSYEQYF.